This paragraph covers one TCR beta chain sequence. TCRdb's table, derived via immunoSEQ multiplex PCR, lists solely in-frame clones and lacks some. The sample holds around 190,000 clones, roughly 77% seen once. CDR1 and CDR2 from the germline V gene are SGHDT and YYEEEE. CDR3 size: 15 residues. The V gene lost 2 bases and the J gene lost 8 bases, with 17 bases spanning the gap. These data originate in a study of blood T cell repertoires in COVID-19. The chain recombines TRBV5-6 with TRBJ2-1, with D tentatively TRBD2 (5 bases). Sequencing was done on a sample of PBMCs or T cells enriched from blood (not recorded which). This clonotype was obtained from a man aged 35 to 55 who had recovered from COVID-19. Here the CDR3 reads CASSFRVTKRDEQFF. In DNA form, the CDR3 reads TGTGCCAGCAGCTTCAGAGTGACTAAGCGCGATGAGCAGTTCTTC.